Following are 18 T cell receptor beta chains from one sample sequenced in a study of T-cell reconstitution after alpha-beta-depleted transplantation in children. Unique molecular identifiers were built into the TCRbeta library. MiXCR was run by TCRdb on the PCR reads, yielding one entry per CDR3 protein. The table has 580,000 or so distinct CDR3 sequences, about 23% seen once. Sequences were derived from PBMCs, mostly from graft donor cells, sampled 360 days after TCRalphabeta/CD19-depleted stem cell transplant. Receptors were obtained from a boy under three years old who had a stem cell transplant for acute myeloid leukemia, so the T cells may come from the graft donor.

The CDR3 loop is CASSSRQGPLYEQYF. DNA for the CDR3: TGTGCCAGCAGTTCCCGACAGGGGCCCCTGTACGAGCAGTACTTC. J is TRBJ2-7 and V is TRBV27; 8 bases map to TRBD1. The V and J ends lost 4 bases and 4 bases, in that order; junction bases with no gene match: 9. The germline gives CDR1 MNHEY, CDR2 SMNVEV (reference sequence). The CDR3 runs 15 residues.

This clonotype showed up many times. The chain couples TRBV28 to TRBJ2-3; the D call may be TRBD1 or TRBD2 (6 bases each). The CDR3 contains 15 residues. V shed 10 bases and J shed 2 bases, with 19 bases lying between them. The germline V gene has CDR1 MDHEN and CDR2 SYDVKM. CDR3 amino acids: CATAPGAGTTDTQYF. The DNA of the CDR3 is TGTGCCACCGCCCCGGGGGCGGGGACCACAGATACGCAGTATTTT.

This clonotype was seen ten or more times. The chain couples TRBV4-3 to TRBJ2-1; 13 nucleotides line up with TRBD2. This CDR3 spans 17 amino acids. Germline V gene data show CDR1 as LGHNA and CDR2 as YSLEER. The junction had 5 bases not matched to a gene; V was cut back by 0 bases and J by 6 bases. CDR3 coding DNA: TGCGCCAGCAGCCAAGAGCGACTAGCGGGGGGCCCCAATGAGCAGTTCTTC. Its protein product is CASSQERLAGGPNEQFF.

This clonotype was seen a few times. The gene calls are TRBV20-1 and TRBJ1-1; 9 bases match TRBD1. Per germline, CDR1 DFQATT and CDR2 SNEGSKA (reference sequence). V shed 3 bases and J 11 bases; nucleotides not matched to a gene: 7. The CDR3 spans 12 residues. CDR3 DNA sequence: TGCAGTGCTAGGGGGACAGGGATCCGGGCTTTCTTT. Translating gives CSARGTGIRAFF.

The genes are TRBV9 and TRBJ2-3; D not resolved. The V end was cut by 4 bases, the J end by 2 bases, with 14 bases between. There are 15 residues in the CDR3. Per germline, CDR1 SGDLS and CDR2 YYNGEE. The CDR3, as DNA: TGTGCCAGCAGCAGGGTGAACCCTGACACAGATACGCAGTATTTT. Translation gives CASSRVNPDTDTQYF.

This chain connects TRBV12-3 or TRBV12-4 to TRBJ2-5; 7 bases fit TRBD1. V lost 5 bases to trimming and J lost 7 bases; unmatched junction nucleotides: 13. The CDR3 has 15 residues. The CDR3, as DNA: TGTGCCAGCAGTCCCCGGGACAGAGCATCGGGGACCCAGTACTTC. Encoded protein: CASSPRDRASGTQYF.

This clonotype has only a few counts. The V gene is TRBV20-1, the J gene TRBJ1-2; tentative D call: TRBD1 (6 bases). The CDR3 is 12 residues long. Germline CDR1 DFQATT, CDR2 SNEGSKA (reference sequence). V was shortened by 5 bases and J by 8 bases, with 15 bases between the two germline ends. This CDR3 is CSADNRVLGYTF. CDR3 coding DNA: TGCAGTGCTGATAACAGGGTTCTAGGCTACACCTTC.

This clonotype has ten or more counts. The chain has TRBV29-1 and TRBJ1-2; 7 positions agree with TRBD1. The germline CDR1 and CDR2 sequences are SQVTM and ANQGSEA. The CDR3 is 14 residues long. With 7 bases clipped from V and 6 bases from J, the junction kept 14 bases outside the gene matches. The CDR3 spells CSATYRDSGNGYTF. The CDR3 bases are TGCAGCGCGACCTACCGGGACAGTGGTAATGGCTACACCTTC.

This chain joins TRBV20-1 and TRBJ1-5, with D possibly TRBD1 on 6 matching bases. The CDR3 has 15 residues. Germline V lookup: CDR1 DFQATT, CDR2 SNEGSKA (reference sequence). Trimming took off 1 base at V and 2 bases at J, with 12 bases between the two ends. The chain's CDR3 is CSARGGPTGNQPQHF. CDR3 DNA sequence: TGCAGTGCTAGAGGGGGGCCGACTGGCAATCAGCCCCAGCATTTT.

The CDR3 bases are TGCAGTGCCTTGGCCGGCATTCAGTACTTC. Translating it yields CSALAGIQYF. The chain combines TRBV20-1 with TRBJ2-4; D unclear. This CDR3 is built from 10 residues. Germline loops: CDR1 DFQATT, CDR2 SNEGSKA (reference sequence). Trimming cost V 6 bases and J 9 bases, with 9 bases left between them.

This chain connects TRBV7-9 to TRBJ1-1, with 8 bases lining up with TRBD1. The V gene end was trimmed by 6 bases and the J gene end by 5 bases; junction bases not matched to a gene: 8. The germline gives CDR1 SEHNR, CDR2 FQNEAQ (reference sequence). The CDR3 runs to 14 residues. For the CDR3, the DNA is TGTGCCAGCAGTCCGAGACAGGGGTGGACTGAAGCTTTCTTT. Translation: CASSPRQGWTEAFF.

The CDR3 region is CAISGLRDRAFQDTQYF. DNA for the CDR3: TGTGCCATCAGTGGCCTAAGGGACAGGGCCTTCCAAGATACGCAGTATTTT. The V gene is TRBV10-3, the J gene TRBJ2-3, with 9 nucleotides matching TRBD1. The CDR3 sequence is 17 residues long. Germline-derived CDR1 and CDR2 are ENHRY and SYGVKD. The V segment lost 4 bases and the J segment 5 bases; nucleotides outside the gene matches: 13.

This clonotype has more than one count but fewer than ten. The genes are TRBV15 and TRBJ1-5; weak D call: TRBD1 (6 bases). Germline CDR1 and CDR2: LNHNV and YYDKDF (reference sequence). This CDR3 has 14 amino acids. The germline V and J ends were trimmed by 1 base and 11 bases, with 15 bases remaining between them. The CDR3: CATSRAFRGRTQHF. The CDR3 nucleotides read TGTGCCACCAGCAGAGCTTTCCGGGGGCGGACCCAGCATTTT. Variable domain in full (rest from reference TRBV15 and TRBJ1-5): DAMVIQNPRYQVTQFGKPVTLSCSQTLNHNVMYWYQQKSSQAPKLLFHYYDKDFNNEADTPDNFQSRRPNTSFCFLDIRSPGLGDTAMYLCATSRAFRGRTQHFGDGTRLSIL.

This clonotype was detected ten times or more. The V call is TRBV18, the J call TRBJ2-2; D ambiguous. V was shortened by 2 bases and J by 0 bases, with 16 bases between the two germline ends. The germline V gene encodes CDR1 KGHSH and CDR2 LQKENI. The CDR3 extends over 18 amino acids. DNA of the CDR3: TGTGCCAGCTCACCAGTGGGCGGTGTACACACGAACACCGGGGAGCTGTTTTTT. The encoded protein is CASSPVGGVHTNTGELFF.

In this sample, this clonotype turned up many times. The CDR3 region is CSVETGRANYGYTF. CDR3 coding DNA: TGCAGTGTAGAAACAGGGAGAGCTAACTATGGCTACACCTTC. V gene TRBV20-1 combines with J gene TRBJ1-2; D possibly corresponds to TRBD1 (6 bases). The CDR3 runs to 14 residues. In germline, CDR1 is DFQATT, CDR2 SNEGSKA (reference sequence). The V end was cut by 7 bases, the J end by 0 bases, with 15 bases between.

This clonotype was seen a few times. CDR3 DNA: TGTGCCAGCAGAGAAGGGGATGGACTCCACAATGAGCAGTTCTTC. This codes for CASREGDGLHNEQFF. This chain joins TRBV12-3 or TRBV12-4 and TRBJ2-1, with D perhaps given as TRBD1 or TRBD2 (5 bases each). V lost 6 bases, J lost 5 bases, and 17 bases lay in between. CDR3 size: 15 residues.

This clonotype was counted at least ten times. V usage is TRBV12-3 or TRBV12-4 and J usage is TRBJ2-5, with a possible D match to TRBD1 (6 bases). The CDR3 has 15 residues. With 5 bases removed from V and 5 bases from J, the gap between germline ends came to 18 bases. CDR3 amino acids: CASSPDHREGETQYF. The CDR3 DNA sequence: TGTGCCAGCAGTCCCGACCACAGGGAAGGCGAGACCCAGTACTTC.

The V and J genes are TRBV10-3 and TRBJ1-2; a possible D gene is TRBD1 (5 bases). CDR3 length equals 12 residues. Trimming took off 8 bases at V and 3 bases at J, with 10 bases between the two ends. Germline lookup yields CDR1 ENHRY and CDR2 SYGVKD. The CDR3 coding sequence is TGTGCCATCTCGGCGGGGGACTATGGCTACACCTTC. It specifies CAISAGDYGYTF.